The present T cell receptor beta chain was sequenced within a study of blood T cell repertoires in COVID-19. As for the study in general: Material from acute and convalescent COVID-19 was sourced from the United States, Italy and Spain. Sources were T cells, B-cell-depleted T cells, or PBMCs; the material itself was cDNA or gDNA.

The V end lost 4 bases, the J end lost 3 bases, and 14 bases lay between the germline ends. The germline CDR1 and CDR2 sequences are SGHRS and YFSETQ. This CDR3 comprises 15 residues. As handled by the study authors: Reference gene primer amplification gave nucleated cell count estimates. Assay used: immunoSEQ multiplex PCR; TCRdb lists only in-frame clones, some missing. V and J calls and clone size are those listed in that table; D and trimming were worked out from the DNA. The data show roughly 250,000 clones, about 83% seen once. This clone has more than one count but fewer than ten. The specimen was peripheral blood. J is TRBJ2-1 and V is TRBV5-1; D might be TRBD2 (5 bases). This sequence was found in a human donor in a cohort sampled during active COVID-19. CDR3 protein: CASSEDGNYYNEQFF. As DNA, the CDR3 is TGCGCCAGCAGCGAAGACGGGAACTACTACAATGAGCAGTTCTTC.